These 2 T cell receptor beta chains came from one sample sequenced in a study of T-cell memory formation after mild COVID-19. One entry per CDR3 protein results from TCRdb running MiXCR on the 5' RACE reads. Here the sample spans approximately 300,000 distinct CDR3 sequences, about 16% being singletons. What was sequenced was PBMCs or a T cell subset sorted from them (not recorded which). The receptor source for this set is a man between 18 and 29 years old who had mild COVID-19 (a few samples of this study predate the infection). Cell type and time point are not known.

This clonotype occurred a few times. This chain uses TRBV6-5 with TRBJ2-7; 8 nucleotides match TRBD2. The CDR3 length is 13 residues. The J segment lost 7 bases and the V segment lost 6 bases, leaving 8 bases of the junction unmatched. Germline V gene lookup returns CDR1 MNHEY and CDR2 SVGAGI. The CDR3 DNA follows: TGTGCCAGCAGCAGGACTAGCCCTCGAGAGCAGTACTTC. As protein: CASSRTSPREQYF.

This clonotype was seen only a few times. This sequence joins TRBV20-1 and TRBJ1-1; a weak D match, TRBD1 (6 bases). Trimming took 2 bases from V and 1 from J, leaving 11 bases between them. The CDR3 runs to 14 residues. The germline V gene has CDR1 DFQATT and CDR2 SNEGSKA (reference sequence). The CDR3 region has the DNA TGCAGTGCTAGAAAGAGGGGGGAGAACACTGAAGCTTTCTTT. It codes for CSARKRGENTEAFF.